This T cell receptor (beta chain) is drawn from a study of blood T cell repertoires in COVID-19. Overall study context: In each case, the material was cDNA or gDNA derived from T cells, B-cell-depleted T cells, or PBMCs.

This CDR3 has 17 amino acids. Losses at the gene ends were 5 bases for V and 2 bases for J; bases not matched to a gene: 9. CDR1 SGHTA and CDR2 FQGNSA come from the germline V gene. Authors' processing steps: The assay estimated nucleated cells by amplifying reference gene primers. Using immunoSEQ multiplex PCR, the repertoire was profiled, and TCRdb retains in-frame clones only, with some absent. V and J calls and clone size are those listed in that table; D and trimming were worked out from the DNA. Among 150,000 or so clones listed, about 81% were seen once. This sequence originates from a woman in her seventies with acute or convalescent COVID-19. The sample taken for sequencing was peripheral blood. The chain carries TRBV7-2 and TRBJ2-7; 13 nucleotides agree with TRBD2. This CDR3 is CASSPWTSGSKPYEQYF. The DNA for the CDR3 is TGTGCCAGCAGCCCTTGGACTAGCGGGAGTAAACCCTACGAGCAGTACTTC. Supplemented by reference TRBV7-2 and TRBJ2-7, the full variable domain reads GAGVSQSPSNKVTEKGKDVELRCDPISGHTALYWYRQSLGQGLEFLIYFQGNSAPDKSGLPSDRFSAERTGGSVSTLTIQRTQQEDSAVYLCASSPWTSGSKPYEQYFGPGTRLTVT.